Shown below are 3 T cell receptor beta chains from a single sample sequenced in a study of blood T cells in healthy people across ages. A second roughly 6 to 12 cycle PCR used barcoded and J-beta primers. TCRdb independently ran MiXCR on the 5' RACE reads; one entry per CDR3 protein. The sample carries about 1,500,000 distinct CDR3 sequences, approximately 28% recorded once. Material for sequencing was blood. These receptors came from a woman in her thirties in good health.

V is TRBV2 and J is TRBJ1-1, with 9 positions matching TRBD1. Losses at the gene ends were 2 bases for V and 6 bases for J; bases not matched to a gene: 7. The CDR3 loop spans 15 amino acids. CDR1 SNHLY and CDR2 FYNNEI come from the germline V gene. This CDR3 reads CASSERQGGLAEAFF. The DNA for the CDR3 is TGTGCCAGCAGTGAAAGACAGGGGGGGCTTGCTGAAGCTTTCTTT.

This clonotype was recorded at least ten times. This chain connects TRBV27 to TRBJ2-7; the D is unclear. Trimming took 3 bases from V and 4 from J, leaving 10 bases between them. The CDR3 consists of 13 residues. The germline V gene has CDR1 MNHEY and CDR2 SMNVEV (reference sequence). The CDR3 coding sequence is TGTGCCAGCAGTTTGGGGATCACATACGAGCAGTACTTC. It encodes CASSLGITYEQYF.

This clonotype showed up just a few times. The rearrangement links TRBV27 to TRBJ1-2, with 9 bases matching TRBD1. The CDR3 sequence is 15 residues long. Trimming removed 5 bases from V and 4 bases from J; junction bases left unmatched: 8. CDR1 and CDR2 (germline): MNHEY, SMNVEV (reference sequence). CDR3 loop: CASSPGQGKSYGYTF. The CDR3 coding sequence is TGTGCCAGCAGTCCGGGACAGGGCAAGAGCTATGGCTACACCTTC.